These 15 T cell receptor beta chains were all obtained from the same sample, sequenced in a study of regulatory T cells in long-lasting Graves disease. Libraries of TCR beta came from iRepertoire HTBI primers plus Arm-PCR of CDR3 regions. MiXCR, run by TCRdb on the multiplex PCR reads, gives a single entry per CDR3 protein. This sample has 540,000 or so distinct CDR3 sequences, with roughly 14% found just once. Time point described: newly diagnosed GD, antithyroid drugs for less than 3 months. PBMCs provided the RNA from which the TCR library was made. In addition, the sample was reused for a study of T cells in Graves' hyperthyroidism and ophthalmopathy.

The sequencing used peripheral blood mononuclear cells (PBMCs), collected at new diagnosis, from a patient treated with antithyroid drugs. Receptors were obtained from a man aged 25 to 40 with Graves disease.

In this sample, this clonotype turned up many times. The CDR3 protein is CSARDEQFF. CDR3 DNA: TGCAGTGCTCGCGATGAGCAGTTCTTC. The chain has TRBV20-1 and TRBJ2-1, with unresolved D. Germline-derived CDR1 and CDR2 are DFQATT and SNEGSKA (reference sequence). V lost 5 bases and J lost 8, with 4 bases in between. The CDR3 runs 9 residues.

The table lists this clonotype with many counts. The rearrangement uses TRBV9 and TRBJ1-1; no firm D call. V lost 4 bases to trimming and J lost 0 bases, with 10 bases between them. This CDR3 region has 14 residues. Germline V CDR1 and CDR2: SGDLS, YYNGEE. CDR3 sequence (DNA): TGTGCCAGCAGCACACGGTCTATGAACACTGAAGCTTTCTTT. This encodes CASSTRSMNTEAFF. The full variable domain, its missing parts supplied by reference TRBV9 and TRBJ1-1, is DSGVTQTPKHLITATGQRVTLRCSPRSGDLSVYWYQQSLDQGLQFLIQYYNGEERAKGNILERFSAQQFPDLHSELNLSSLELGDSALYFCASSTRSMNTEAFFGQGTRLTVV.

This clonotype was seen many times. The V gene is TRBV2, the J gene TRBJ2-7; 7 bases match TRBD1. The CDR3 is made up of 14 amino acids. With V trimmed by 6 bases and J by 2 bases, 7 bases remained unmatched. The germline CDR1 and CDR2 sequences are SNHLY and FYNNEI. In DNA, the CDR3 is TGTGCCAGCAGACTTACAGGGGCCCCCTACGAGCAGTACTTC. Residues: CASRLTGAPYEQYF.

This clonotype was observed many times. The chain carries TRBV27 and TRBJ2-7; tentative D call: TRBD2 (5 bases). The V end was cut by 2 bases, the J end by 2 bases, with 10 bases between. The CDR3 has 14 residues. Per the germline V gene, CDR1 is MNHEY and CDR2 is SMNVEV (reference sequence). CDR3: CASSLEGSAYEQYF. The CDR3 DNA reads as TGTGCCAGCAGTTTAGAGGGATCGGCCTACGAGCAGTACTTC.

This clonotype was observed many times. The J gene is TRBJ2-1, the V gene TRBV7-2, with a weak D call TRBD2 (5 bases). With 1 base removed from V and 4 bases from J, the gap between germline ends came to 8 bases. The CDR3 has 14 residues. Germline V gives CDR1 SGHTA, CDR2 FQGNSA. The CDR3 coding sequence is TGTGCCAGCAGCTTAGAAGCGGTATACAATGAGCAGTTCTTC. This sequence encodes CASSLEAVYNEQFF.

This clonotype has ten or more counts. V and J are TRBV7-8 and TRBJ1-2, with TRBD1 as a possible D gene (5 bases). V was cut by 1 base and J by 2 bases, with 17 bases left in between. The germline V gene encodes CDR1 SGHVS and CDR2 FQNEAQ. The CDR3 contains 17 residues. DNA for the CDR3: TGTGCCAGCAGCTTAGTCAGAGGGGCCGGGTCCAACTATGGCTACACCTTC. Translated: CASSLVRGAGSNYGYTF.

This clonotype was detected ten times or more. V usage is TRBV24-1 and J usage is TRBJ2-3, with a possible D match to TRBD2 (6 bases). Between the trimmed V and J ends, which lost 3 bases and 0 bases, there was a span of 12 bases. Germline CDR1 KGHDR, CDR2 SFDVKD. The CDR3 contains 16 residues. The CDR3 DNA reads as TGTGCCACCAGTGATCAACTAGCCTCTAGCACAGATACGCAGTATTTT. Translated, it gives CATSDQLASSTDTQYF.

This clonotype was observed at least ten times. The V call is TRBV2, the J call TRBJ2-7; D uncertain. The CDR3 is made up of 12 amino acids. The V gene's germline CDR1 is SNHLY and CDR2 FYNNEI. V was cut by 7 bases and J by 3 bases, with 10 bases left in between. CDR3 DNA sequence: TGTGCCAGCACGGGTTTCGGCTACGAGCAGTACTTC. Residues: CASTGFGYEQYF.

The rearrangement joins TRBV13 to TRBJ1-2; a possible D gene is TRBD1 (6 bases). This CDR3 contains 14 residues. Germline-derived CDR1 and CDR2 are PRHDT and FYEKMQ (reference sequence). The V end lost 5 bases, the J end lost 3 bases, and 13 bases lay between the germline ends. Here the CDR3 reads CASSPRQAHYGYTF. The DNA for the CDR3 is TGTGCCAGCAGCCCACGACAGGCCCACTATGGCTACACCTTC.

The chain recombines TRBV5-1 with TRBJ1-6; D remains ambiguous. From germline, CDR1 is SGHRS and CDR2 YFSETQ. V lost 4 bases to trimming and J lost 7 bases, with 15 bases between them. This CDR3 spans 15 amino acids. This CDR3 reads CASSLRTGRNSPLHF. CDR3 DNA: TGCGCCAGCAGCCTTCGGACCGGGAGGAATTCACCCCTCCACTTT.

About this clonotype itself: This sequence may be a read error, since a much larger clone differs from it by one base. The chain carries TRBV28 and TRBJ2-2; no firm D call. This CDR3 is 13 amino acids long. Germline CDR1 and CDR2: MDHEN and SYDVKM. The V and J ends lost 3 bases and 7 bases respectively, with 9 bases between them. CDR3 coding DNA: TGTGCCAGCAGTTTTCCTTGGGGCGGGGAGCTGTTTTTT. As protein: CASSFPWGGELFF.

The chain combines TRBV27 with TRBJ2-3; TRBD2 agrees at 10 bases. CDR1 MNHEY and CDR2 SMNVEV come from the germline V gene (reference sequence). V gave up 10 bases and J gave up 5 bases; unmatched junction bases: 21. The CDR3 has 18 amino acids. The CDR3 nucleotides are TGTGCCACAAGTGCCAGCAGTCCTCAGCGGGAGGGTAAAGATACGCAGTATTTT. It specifies CATSASSPQREGKDTQYF.

This clonotype was seen ten or more times. V and J are TRBV7-9 and TRBJ2-1, with TRBD2 identical over 14 bases. Trimming removed 4 bases from V and 7 bases from J; junction bases left unmatched: 6. In germline, CDR1 is SEHNR, CDR2 FQNEAQ (reference sequence). CDR3 length equals 16 residues. The CDR3 protein is CASSSGLAGAKNEQFF. CDR3 coding DNA: TGTGCCAGCAGCTCGGGACTAGCGGGAGCTAAAAATGAGCAGTTCTTC.

Ten or more counts support this clonotype. The rearrangement uses TRBV29-1 and TRBJ1-5; TRBD1 might be the D (5 bases). The V end was cut by 4 bases, the J end by 4 bases, with 8 bases between. The CDR3 has 12 residues. Germline V gives CDR1 SQVTM, CDR2 ANQGSEA. This CDR3 is CSVAGNNQPQHF. CDR3 nucleotides: TGCAGCGTTGCAGGGAATAATCAGCCCCAGCATTTT.

The table lists this clonotype with a few counts. The chain links TRBV5-8 to TRBJ2-1; the D call may be TRBD1 or TRBD2 (5 bases each). Trimming removed 4 bases from V and 8 bases from J, with 19 bases in between. Per germline, CDR1 SGHTS and CDR2 YDEGEE. This CDR3 is 15 amino acids long. The CDR3 is CASSLETGTWDEQFF. In DNA, the CDR3 is TGTGCCAGCAGCCTGGAGACTGGGACCTGGGATGAGCAGTTCTTC.